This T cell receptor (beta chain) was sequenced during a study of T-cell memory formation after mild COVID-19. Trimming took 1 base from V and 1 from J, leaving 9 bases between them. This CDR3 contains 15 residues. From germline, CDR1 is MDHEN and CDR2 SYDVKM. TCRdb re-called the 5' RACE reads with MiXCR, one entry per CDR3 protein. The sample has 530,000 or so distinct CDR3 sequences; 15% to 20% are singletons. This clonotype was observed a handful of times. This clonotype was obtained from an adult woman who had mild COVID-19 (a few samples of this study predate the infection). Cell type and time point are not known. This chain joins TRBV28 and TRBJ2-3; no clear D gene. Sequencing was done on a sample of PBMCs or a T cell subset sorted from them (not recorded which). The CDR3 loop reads CASSLYDTGTDTQYF. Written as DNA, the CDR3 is TGTGCCAGCAGTTTATACGACACCGGCACAGATACGCAGTATTTT.